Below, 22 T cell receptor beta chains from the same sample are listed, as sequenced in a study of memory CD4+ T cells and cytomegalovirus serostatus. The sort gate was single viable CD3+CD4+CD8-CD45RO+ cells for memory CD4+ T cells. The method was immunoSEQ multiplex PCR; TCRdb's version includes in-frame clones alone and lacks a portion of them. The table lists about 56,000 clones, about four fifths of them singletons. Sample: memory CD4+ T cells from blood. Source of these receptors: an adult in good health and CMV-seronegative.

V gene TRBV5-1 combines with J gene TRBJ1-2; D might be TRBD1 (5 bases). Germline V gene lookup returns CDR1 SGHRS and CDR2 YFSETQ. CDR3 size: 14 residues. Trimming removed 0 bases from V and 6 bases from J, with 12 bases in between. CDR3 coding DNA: TGCGCCAGCAGCTTGGCAAAGGGGCTGGATGGCTACACCTTC. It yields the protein CASSLAKGLDGYTF. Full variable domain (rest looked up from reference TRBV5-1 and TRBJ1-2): KAGVTQTPRYLIKTRGQQVTLSCSPISGHRSVSWYQQTPGQGLQFLFEYFSETQRNKGNFPGRFSGRQFSNSRSEMNVSTLELGDSALYLCASSLAKGLDGYTFGSGTRLTVV.

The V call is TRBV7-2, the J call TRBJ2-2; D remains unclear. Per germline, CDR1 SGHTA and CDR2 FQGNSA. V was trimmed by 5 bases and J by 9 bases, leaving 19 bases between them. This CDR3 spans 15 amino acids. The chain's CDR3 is CASSLGSAPSRELFF. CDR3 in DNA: TGTGCCAGCAGCCTCGGGTCGGCGCCCAGCCGGGAGCTGTTTTTT. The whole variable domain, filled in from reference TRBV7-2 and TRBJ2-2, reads GAGVSQSPSNKVTEKGKDVELRCDPISGHTALYWYRQSLGQGLEFLIYFQGNSAPDKSGLPSDRFSAERTGGSVSTLTIQRTQQEDSAVYLCASSLGSAPSRELFFGEGSRLTVL.

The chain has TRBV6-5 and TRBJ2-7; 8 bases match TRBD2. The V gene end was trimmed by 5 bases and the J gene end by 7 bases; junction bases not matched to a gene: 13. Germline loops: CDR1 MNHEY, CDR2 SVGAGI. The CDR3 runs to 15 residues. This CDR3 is CASSPGGNGREEQYF. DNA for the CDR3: TGTGCCAGCAGTCCGGGGGGGAACGGTCGGGAAGAGCAGTACTTC.

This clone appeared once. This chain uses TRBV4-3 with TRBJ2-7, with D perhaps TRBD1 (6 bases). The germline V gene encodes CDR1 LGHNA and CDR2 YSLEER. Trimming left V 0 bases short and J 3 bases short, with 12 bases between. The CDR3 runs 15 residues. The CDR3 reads CASSQEGRGDYEQYF. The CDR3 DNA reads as TGCGCCAGCAGCCAAGAGGGCAGGGGAGACTACGAGCAGTACTTC.

CDR3 coding DNA: TGTGCCAGCAGCTTAACAGGGCTAACTGAAGCTTTCTTT. Translation gives CASSLTGLTEAFF. The chain links TRBV11-2 to TRBJ1-1; D might be TRBD1 (6 bases). V shed 2 bases and J shed 5 bases, with 9 bases lying between them. The CDR3 is 13 residues long. In germline, CDR1 is SGHAT, CDR2 FQNNGV.

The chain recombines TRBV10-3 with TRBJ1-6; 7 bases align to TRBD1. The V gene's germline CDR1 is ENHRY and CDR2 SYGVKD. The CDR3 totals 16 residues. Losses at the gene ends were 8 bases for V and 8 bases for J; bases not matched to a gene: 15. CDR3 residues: CAIGGAGDREDSPLHF. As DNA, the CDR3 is TGTGCCATCGGGGGGGCTGGCGACAGGGAGGATTCACCCCTCCACTTT.

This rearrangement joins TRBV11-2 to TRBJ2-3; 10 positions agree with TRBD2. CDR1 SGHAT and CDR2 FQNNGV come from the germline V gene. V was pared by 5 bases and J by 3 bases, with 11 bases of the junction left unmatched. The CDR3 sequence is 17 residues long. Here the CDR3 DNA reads TGTGCCAGCAGCCCACGTATAAGCGGGGGGGCAACAGATACGCAGTATTTT. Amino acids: CASSPRISGGATDTQYF. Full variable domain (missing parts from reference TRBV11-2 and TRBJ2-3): EAGVAQSPRYKIIEKRQSVAFWCNPISGHATLYWYQQILGQGPKLLIQFQNNGVVDDSQLPKDRFSAERLKGVDSTLKIQPAKLEDSAVYLCASSPRISGGATDTQYFGPGTRLTVL.

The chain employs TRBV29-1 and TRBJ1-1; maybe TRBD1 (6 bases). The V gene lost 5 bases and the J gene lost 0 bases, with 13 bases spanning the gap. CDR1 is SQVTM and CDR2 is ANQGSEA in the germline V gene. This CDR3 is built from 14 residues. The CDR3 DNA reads TGCAGCGTTCGAGATGGGGGCATGAACACTGAAGCTTTCTTT. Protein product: CSVRDGGMNTEAFF. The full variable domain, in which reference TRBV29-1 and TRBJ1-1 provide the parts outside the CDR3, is SAVISQKPSRDICQRGTSLTIQCQVDSQVTMMFWYRQQPGQSLTLIATANQGSEATYESGFVIDKFPISRPNLTFSTLTVSNMSPEDSSIYLCSVRDGGMNTEAFFGQGTRLTVV.

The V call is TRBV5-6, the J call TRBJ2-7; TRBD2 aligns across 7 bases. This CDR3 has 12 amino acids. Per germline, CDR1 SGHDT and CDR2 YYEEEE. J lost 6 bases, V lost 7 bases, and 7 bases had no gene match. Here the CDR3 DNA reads TGTGCCAGCTCTCGGGGGGTGGGCGAGCAGTACTTC. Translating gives CASSRGVGEQYF.

The CDR3 loop is CASSLDSGRPAITDTQYF. The CDR3 DNA reads as TGTGCCAGCAGCTTGGATAGCGGGCGACCTGCGATCACAGATACGCAGTATTTT. The V gene is TRBV5-4, the J gene TRBJ2-3; 7 nucleotides match TRBD2. Trimming cost V 0 bases and J 2 bases; bases outside gene matches: 12. CDR3 length: 18 residues. Germline-derived CDR1 and CDR2 are SGHNT and YYREEE (reference sequence).

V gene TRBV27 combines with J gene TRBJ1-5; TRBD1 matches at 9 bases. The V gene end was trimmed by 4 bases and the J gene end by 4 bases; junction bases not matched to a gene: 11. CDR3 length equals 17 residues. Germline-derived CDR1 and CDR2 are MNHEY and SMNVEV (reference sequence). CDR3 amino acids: CASSSTKDRGRNQPQHF. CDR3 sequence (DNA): TGTGCCAGCAGTTCCACCAAGGACAGGGGACGAAATCAGCCCCAGCATTTT.

The CDR3 sequence: CASSSRQPQHF. Written as DNA, the CDR3 is TGTGCCAGCAGCTCGCGGCAGCCCCAGCATTTT. The V gene is TRBV5-8, the J gene TRBJ1-5; D unresolved. Germline V gene sequence: CDR1 SGHTS, CDR2 YDEGEE. V lost 3 bases, J lost 7 bases, and 5 bases lay in between. The CDR3 loop spans 11 amino acids.

The CDR3 DNA follows: TGCGCCAGCAGCTTGGGGACGGTCGCCTACGAGCAGTACTTC. It specifies CASSLGTVAYEQYF. The chain recombines TRBV5-1 with TRBJ2-7; D is ambiguous. V dropped 0 bases and J dropped 2 bases, with 9 bases sitting between them. CDR1 is SGHRS and CDR2 is YFSETQ in the germline V gene. This CDR3 spans 14 amino acids.

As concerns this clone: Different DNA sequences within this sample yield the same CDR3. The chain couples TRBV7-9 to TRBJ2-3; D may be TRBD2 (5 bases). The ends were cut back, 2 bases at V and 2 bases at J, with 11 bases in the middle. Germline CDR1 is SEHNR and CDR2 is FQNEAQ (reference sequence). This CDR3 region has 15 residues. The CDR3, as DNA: TGTGCCAGCAGCTTATTGGCGGGCCTCACAGATACGCAGTATTTT. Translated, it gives CASSLLAGLTDTQYF.

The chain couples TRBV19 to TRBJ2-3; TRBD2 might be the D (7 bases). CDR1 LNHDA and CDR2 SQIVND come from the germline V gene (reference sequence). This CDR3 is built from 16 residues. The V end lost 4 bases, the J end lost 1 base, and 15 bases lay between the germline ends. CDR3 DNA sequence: TGTGCCAGTAGTAACGGGGGGCGCGGCCGCACAGATACGCAGTATTTT. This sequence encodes CASSNGGRGRTDTQYF.

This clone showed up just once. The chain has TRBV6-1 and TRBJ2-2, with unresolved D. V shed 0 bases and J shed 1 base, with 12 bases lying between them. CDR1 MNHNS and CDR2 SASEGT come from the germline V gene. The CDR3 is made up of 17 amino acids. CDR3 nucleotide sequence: TGTGCCAGCAGTGAAGCGTCTCTGGCCCAGAACACCGGGGAGCTGTTTTTT. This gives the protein CASSEASLAQNTGELFF.

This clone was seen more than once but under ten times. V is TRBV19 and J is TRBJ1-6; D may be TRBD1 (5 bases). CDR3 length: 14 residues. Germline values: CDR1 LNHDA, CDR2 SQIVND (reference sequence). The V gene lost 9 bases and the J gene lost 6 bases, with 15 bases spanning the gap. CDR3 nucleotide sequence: TGTGCCAGCGCCGCCGAGACAGCTAATTCACCCCTCCACTTT. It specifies CASAAETANSPLHF. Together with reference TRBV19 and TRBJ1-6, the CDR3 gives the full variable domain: DGGITQSPKYLFRKEGQNVTLSCEQNLNHDAMYWYRQDPGQGLRLIYYSQIVNDFQKGDIAEGYSVSREKKESFPLTVTSAQKNPTAFYLCASAAETANSPLHFGNGTRLTVT.

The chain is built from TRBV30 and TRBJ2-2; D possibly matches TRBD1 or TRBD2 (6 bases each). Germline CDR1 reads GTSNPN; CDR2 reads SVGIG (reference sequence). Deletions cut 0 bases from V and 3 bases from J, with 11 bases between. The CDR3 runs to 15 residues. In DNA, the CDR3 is TGTGCCTGGAGTGTAGGGGGGCCTCACACCGGGGAGCTGTTTTTT. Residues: CAWSVGGPHTGELFF.

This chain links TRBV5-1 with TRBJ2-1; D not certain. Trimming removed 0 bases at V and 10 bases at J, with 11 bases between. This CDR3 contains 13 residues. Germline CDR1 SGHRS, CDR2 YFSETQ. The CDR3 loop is CASSLDISREQFF. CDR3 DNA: TGCGCCAGCAGCTTGGATATCTCTAGGGAGCAGTTCTTC.

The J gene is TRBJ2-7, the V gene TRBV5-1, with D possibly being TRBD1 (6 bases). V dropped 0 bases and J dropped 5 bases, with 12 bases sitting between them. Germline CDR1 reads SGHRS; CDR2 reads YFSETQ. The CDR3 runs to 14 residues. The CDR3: CASSLGTGINEQYF. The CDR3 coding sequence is TGCGCCAGCAGCTTGGGTACAGGGATCAACGAGCAGTACTTC. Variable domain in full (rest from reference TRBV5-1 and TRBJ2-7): KAGVTQTPRYLIKTRGQQVTLSCSPISGHRSVSWYQQTPGQGLQFLFEYFSETQRNKGNFPGRFSGRQFSNSRSEMNVSTLELGDSALYLCASSLGTGINEQYFGPGTRLTVT.

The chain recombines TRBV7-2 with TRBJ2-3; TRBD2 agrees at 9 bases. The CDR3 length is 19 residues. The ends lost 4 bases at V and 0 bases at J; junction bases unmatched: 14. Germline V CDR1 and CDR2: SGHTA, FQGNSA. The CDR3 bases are TGTGCCAGCAGCTCCCCGCTCGCGCGGGGGGGCCGTAGCACAGATACGCAGTATTTT. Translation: CASSSPLARGGRSTDTQYF.

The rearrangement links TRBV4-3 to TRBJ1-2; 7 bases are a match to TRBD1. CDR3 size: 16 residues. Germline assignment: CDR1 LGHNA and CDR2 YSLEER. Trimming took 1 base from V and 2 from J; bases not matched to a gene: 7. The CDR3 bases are TGCGCCAGCAGCCAAGGCCTCCAGACAGGGAACTATGGCTACACCTTC. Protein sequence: CASSQGLQTGNYGYTF.